The 24 T cell receptor beta chains below come from one sample, sequenced in a study of OX40 agonist ivuxolimab in advanced cancers. The protocol was immunoSEQ multiplex PCR, while the TCRdb copy is restricted to in-frame clones and leaves out a portion. This table holds roughly 73,000 clones, under 90% found once. Sequences were derived from CD4+ or CD8+ T cells sorted from blood, sampled in a trial of the OX40 agonist ivuxolimab. Receptors originate from an adult with an advanced solid tumor such as melanoma, head and neck, liver or kidney cancer.

The chain has TRBV19 and TRBJ1-1; 12 bases are a match to TRBD1. The CDR3 is 16 amino acids. V shed 6 bases, J shed 10 bases, and the junction held 15 bases outside the gene matches. The V gene's germline CDR1 is LNHDA and CDR2 SQIVND (reference sequence). The CDR3 region has the DNA TGTGCCAGTAGCCGGGGGACCGGGACAGGGGGCGAGGCAGCTTTCTTT. This translates into CASSRGTGTGGEAAFF.

This clone showed up just a few times. The chain recombines TRBV6-6 with TRBJ1-2; D remains unclear. This CDR3 spans 14 amino acids. V lost 5 bases to trimming and J lost 9 bases, with 19 bases between them. CDR1 and CDR2 from the germline V gene are MNHNY and SVGAGI (reference sequence). CDR3 sequence: CASSPGALDRSYTF. CDR3 sequence (DNA): TGTGCCAGCAGTCCGGGAGCGCTTGATAGGAGCTACACCTTC.

The sample holds one count of this clone. The chain joins TRBV2 to TRBJ2-6, with unresolved D. The V gene's germline CDR1 is SNHLY and CDR2 FYNNEI. This CDR3 comprises 15 residues. Trimming stripped 3 bases from V and 0 bases from J, with 6 bases between. The CDR3 loop reads CASSDSPSGANVLTF. CDR3 nucleotide sequence: TGTGCCAGCAGTGACTCCCCCTCTGGGGCCAACGTCCTGACTTTC. Using reference TRBV2 and TRBJ2-6 for the parts outside the CDR3, the full variable domain is EPEVTQTPSHQVTQMGQEVILRCVPISNHLYFYWYRQILGQKVEFLVSFYNNEISEKSEIFDDQFSVERPDGSNFTLKIRSTKLEDSAMYFCASSDSPSGANVLTFGAGSRLTVL.

The rearrangement joins TRBV5-5 to TRBJ1-2; D call uncertain. V was clipped by 0 bases and J by 4 bases, with 10 bases between them. This CDR3 has 14 amino acids. CDR1 and CDR2 from the germline V gene are SGHKS and YYEKEE (reference sequence). The CDR3 coding sequence is TGTGCCAGCAGCTTGGGGTCAGTCATCTATGGCTACACCTTC. Encoded protein: CASSLGSVIYGYTF.

The rearrangement uses TRBV5-1 and TRBJ2-1, with D tentatively TRBD2 (5 bases). CDR1 is SGHRS and CDR2 is YFSETQ in the germline V gene. The CDR3 consists of 15 residues. The V end lost 7 bases, the J end lost 0 bases, and 14 bases lay between the germline ends. The CDR3 DNA is TGCGCCAGCTCCCTCGGGGTCAGCTCCTACAATGAGCAGTTCTTC. This codes for CASSLGVSSYNEQFF.

This chain joins TRBV6-5 and TRBJ1-3; D not certain. Trimming took 8 bases from V and 5 from J, leaving 13 bases between them. CDR1 MNHEY and CDR2 SVGAGI come from the germline V gene. This CDR3 is built from 13 residues. The chain's CDR3 is CASSTIGRNTIYF. The DNA for the CDR3 is TGTGCCAGCTCTACGATTGGGAGAAACACCATATATTTT.

The rearrangement joins TRBV4-1 to TRBJ2-2, with 7 bases lining up with TRBD2. V shed 2 bases and J 0 bases; nucleotides not matched to a gene: 6. CDR1 MGHRA and CDR2 YSYEKL come from the germline V gene. The length of the CDR3 is 17 residues. For the CDR3, the DNA is TGCGCCAGCAGCCAAAGGGGACTACCGACGAACACCGGGGAGCTGTTTTTT. This gives the protein CASSQRGLPTNTGELFF.

About this clone: The same CDR3 can be traced to other DNA sequences in this sample. The chain links TRBV5-1 to TRBJ2-2, with 7 bases matching TRBD1. J gave up 0 bases and V 4 bases, and 3 bases lay outside the gene matches. This CDR3 has 15 amino acids. Germline CDR1 SGHRS, CDR2 YFSETQ. The CDR3 DNA is TGCGCCAGCAGCCCTGGGACAGCGAACACCGGGGAGCTGTTTTTT. Protein sequence: CASSPGTANTGELFF.

The J gene is TRBJ1-2, the V gene TRBV7-2, with D possibly matching TRBD1 (5 bases). The germline V and J ends were trimmed by 2 bases and 4 bases, with 11 bases remaining between them. Looked up from germline, CDR1 is SGHTA and CDR2 is FQGNSA. The CDR3 length is 14 residues. The CDR3, as DNA: TGTGCCAGCAGCTTATCGTGGGGCCTCTATGGCTACACCTTC. Translated: CASSLSWGLYGYTF.

The chain couples TRBV30 to TRBJ1-4, with 9 bases lining up with TRBD1. CDR1 and CDR2 from the germline V gene are GTSNPN and SVGIG (reference sequence). Losses at the gene ends were 3 bases for V and 6 bases for J; bases not matched to a gene: 5. The CDR3 totals 14 residues. The CDR3: CAWRLQGADEKLFF. The CDR3 DNA reads TGTGCCTGGAGGTTACAGGGGGCGGATGAAAAACTGTTTTTT.

The chain combines TRBV5-6 with TRBJ2-2; the D is unclear. CDR1 and CDR2 from the germline V gene are SGHDT and YYEEEE. V was cut by 0 bases and J by 7 bases, with 7 bases left in between. The CDR3 is 13 amino acids. The CDR3 spells CASSLDTGGELFF. DNA for the CDR3: TGTGCCAGCAGCTTGGACACGGGCGGGGAGCTGTTTTTT.

This rearrangement joins TRBV9 to TRBJ2-5; D assignment may be TRBD1 or TRBD2 (6 bases each). This CDR3 region has 17 residues. CDR1 and CDR2 (germline): SGDLS, YYNGEE. V was pared by 0 bases and J by 2 bases, with 17 bases between. The CDR3 DNA follows: TGTGCCAGCAGCGTAGGAGTACAGGGTGGGGGGCAAGAGACCCAGTACTTC. Amino acids: CASSVGVQGGGQETQYF. The entire variable domain, with the rest obtained from reference TRBV9 and TRBJ2-5, is as follows: DSGVTQTPKHLITATGQRVTLRCSPRSGDLSVYWYQQSLDQGLQFLIQYYNGEERAKGNILERFSAQQFPDLHSELNLSSLELGDSALYFCASSVGVQGGGQETQYFGPGTRLLVL.

The rearrangement joins TRBV14 to TRBJ2-1, with D unresolved. Germline CDR1 SGHDN, CDR2 FVKESK. This CDR3 comprises 15 residues. The ends were cut back, 4 bases at V and 0 bases at J, with 10 bases in the middle. The CDR3: CASSPLMSSYNEQFF. The CDR3 nucleotides read TGTGCCAGCAGCCCCTTAATGAGCTCCTACAATGAGCAGTTCTTC.

This clone was picked up a small number of times. The chain links TRBV5-4 to TRBJ1-2, with D unclear. Germline V gene sequence: CDR1 SGHNT, CDR2 YYREEE (reference sequence). V was clipped by 4 bases and J by 6 bases, with 10 bases between them. The CDR3 is 12 residues long. The DNA for the CDR3 is TGTGCCAGCAGCGTAGGGCCCGATGGCTACACCTTC. Protein product: CASSVGPDGYTF.

The chain uses TRBV5-1 and TRBJ2-7; TRBD1 aligns across 7 bases. J lost 2 bases, V lost 1 base, and 6 bases had no gene match. From germline, CDR1 is SGHRS and CDR2 YFSETQ. The CDR3 extends over 15 amino acids. This CDR3 is CASSLTDRAAYEQYF. In DNA form, the CDR3 reads TGCGCCAGCAGCTTGACTGACAGGGCCGCCTACGAGCAGTACTTC.

V usage is TRBV19 and J usage is TRBJ1-5; D gene uncertain. The CDR3 is made up of 12 amino acids. Trimming pared 6 bases from V and 6 bases from J, leaving 9 bases between. Looked up from germline, CDR1 is LNHDA and CDR2 is SQIVND (reference sequence). DNA of the CDR3: TGTGCCAGTAGAGGTTTTGGTCAGCCCCAGCATTTT. It yields the protein CASRGFGQPQHF.

This chain links TRBV5-1 with TRBJ2-7; TRBD1 is a possible D gene (6 bases). This CDR3 is built from 15 residues. The germline V gene encodes CDR1 SGHRS and CDR2 YFSETQ. Trimming shortened V by 0 bases and J by 3 bases, and 13 bases separated the two germline ends. The CDR3 sequence: CASSLGQALGYEQYF. CDR3 nucleotides: TGCGCCAGCAGCTTGGGACAGGCCCTCGGCTACGAGCAGTACTTC.

The chain joins TRBV28 to TRBJ2-7; D ambiguous. Trimming removed 2 bases from V and 2 bases from J, with 13 bases in between. This CDR3 has 15 amino acids. Germline CDR1 is MDHEN and CDR2 is SYDVKM. This CDR3 is CASSLIESSTYEQYF. The CDR3 DNA reads TGTGCCAGCAGTTTAATAGAAAGCAGCACCTACGAGCAGTACTTC. The variable domain in full, completed from reference TRBV28 and TRBJ2-7, reads DVKVTQSSRYLVKRTGEKVFLECVQDMDHENMFWYRQDPGLGLRLIYFSYDVKMKEKGDIPEGYSVSREKKERFSLILESASTNQTSMYLCASSLIESSTYEQYFGPGTRLTVT.

The gene calls are TRBV5-1 and TRBJ1-2; D is unclear. This CDR3 spans 14 amino acids. V lost 2 bases, J lost 0 bases, and 8 bases lay in between. Germline loops: CDR1 SGHRS, CDR2 YFSETQ. CDR3 region: CASSLATSNYGYTF. CDR3 in DNA: TGCGCCAGCAGCTTAGCAACCTCTAACTATGGCTACACCTTC.

The chain has TRBV5-1 and TRBJ2-2; D is unresolved. V was shortened by 0 bases and J by 7 bases, with 4 bases between the two germline ends. The CDR3 covers 12 residues. Looked up from germline, CDR1 is SGHRS and CDR2 is YFSETQ. The chain's CDR3 is CASSLGGGELFF. CDR3 nucleotides: TGCGCCAGCAGCTTGGGTGGCGGGGAGCTGTTTTTT.

The V gene is TRBV18, the J gene TRBJ1-2, with 9 positions matching TRBD1. The V and J ends lost 5 bases and 5 bases, in that order; junction bases with no gene match: 9. The CDR3 is 15 amino acids. The germline gives CDR1 KGHSH, CDR2 LQKENI. Here the CDR3 DNA reads TGTGCCAGCTCATCCACAGGGGGCTTAGGGTATGGCTACACCTTC. As protein: CASSSTGGLGYGYTF.

The chain joins TRBV5-1 to TRBJ2-3, with 9 bases lining up with TRBD2. The CDR3 covers 16 residues. Unmatched junction bases numbered 6, after V lost 4 bases and J lost 0 bases. Germline values: CDR1 SGHRS, CDR2 YFSETQ. The CDR3 DNA sequence: TGCGCCAGCAGCCCGCGAACTAGCGGGAGCACAGATACGCAGTATTTT. It yields the protein CASSPRTSGSTDTQYF.

The chain links TRBV5-1 to TRBJ2-7, with 9 bases identical to TRBD1. V gave up 1 base and J gave up 6 bases; unmatched junction bases: 5. This CDR3 contains 14 residues. The germline CDR1 and CDR2 sequences are SGHRS and YFSETQ. CDR3 in DNA: TGCGCCAGCAGCTTGTGGGGACAGGGAGGCGAGCAGTACTTC. It yields the protein CASSLWGQGGEQYF.

The rearrangement uses TRBV7-6 and TRBJ2-7; no reliable D call. The length of the CDR3 is 15 residues. V was shortened by 5 bases and J by 3 bases, with 17 bases between the two germline ends. CDR1 and CDR2 (germline): SGHVS, FNYEAQ. CDR3 DNA sequence: TGTGCCAGCAGCATCGGGCCCAACGGCGGCTACGAGCAGTACTTC. It encodes CASSIGPNGGYEQYF.